These 30 T cell receptor beta chains share one sample of origin, sequenced in a study of radiotherapy plus CTLA-4 blockade in lung cancer. Sequenced by immunoSEQ multiplex PCR; TCRdb stores in-frame clones only, minus some. The sample carries around 110,000 clones, over 80% recorded once. Here the sequenced sample was peripheral blood, taken from a patient treated with radiotherapy plus ipilimumab. The receptors come from a human donor with non-small cell lung cancer that progressed on radiotherapy plus ipilimumab.

The J gene is TRBJ2-5, the V gene TRBV5-1; 11 nucleotides align to TRBD1. Per the germline V gene, CDR1 is SGHRS and CDR2 is YFSETQ. V dropped 3 bases and J dropped 5; count of bases not matched to a gene: 9. The CDR3 is made up of 16 amino acids. The CDR3 region is CASSYSGTGGSETQYF. The DNA of the CDR3 is TGCGCCAGCAGCTATAGTGGGACAGGGGGTTCGGAGACCCAGTACTTC. The whole variable domain, filled in from reference TRBV5-1 and TRBJ2-5, reads KAGVTQTPRYLIKTRGQQVTLSCSPISGHRSVSWYQQTPGQGLQFLFEYFSETQRNKGNFPGRFSGRQFSNSRSEMNVSTLELGDSALYLCASSYSGTGGSETQYFGPGTRLLVL.

This clone has a single count. This chain connects TRBV5-1 to TRBJ1-1; 7 nucleotides line up with TRBD1. This CDR3 spans 16 amino acids. Germline trimming cut 3 bases from V and 1 base from J; bases unmatched to any gene: 9. Per germline, CDR1 SGHRS and CDR2 YFSETQ. The CDR3 sequence: CASSSSLRTGNTEAFF. CDR3 in DNA: TGCGCCAGCAGCTCCTCTTTGAGGACAGGGAACACTGAAGCTTTCTTT. Full variable domain (missing parts from reference TRBV5-1 and TRBJ1-1): KAGVTQTPRYLIKTRGQQVTLSCSPISGHRSVSWYQQTPGQGLQFLFEYFSETQRNKGNFPGRFSGRQFSNSRSEMNVSTLELGDSALYLCASSSSLRTGNTEAFFGQGTRLTVV.

This sequence joins TRBV6-6 and TRBJ2-2; TRBD1 might be the D (5 bases). Germline CDR1 and CDR2: MNHNY and SVGAGI (reference sequence). This CDR3 region has 15 residues. With 7 bases removed from V and 8 bases from J, the gap between germline ends came to 20 bases. CDR3 nucleotide sequence: TGTGCCAGCATTCCAACTGTGCAGGGTAGGGGGGAGCTGTTTTTT. Translation gives CASIPTVQGRGELFF.

V and J are TRBV15 and TRBJ2-2; 14 nucleotides line up with TRBD2. Germline trimming cut 3 bases from V and 6 bases from J; bases unmatched to any gene: 3. Germline V lookup: CDR1 LNHNV, CDR2 YYDKDF (reference sequence). This CDR3 spans 16 amino acids. This CDR3 is CATSRRLAGGAGELFF. The CDR3 bases are TGTGCCACCAGCAGGCGACTAGCGGGAGGGGCCGGGGAGCTGTTTTTT.

This sequence joins TRBV5-4 and TRBJ2-7, with TRBD2 matching over 7 bases. CDR3 length equals 15 residues. CDR1 and CDR2 (germline): SGHNT, YYREEE (reference sequence). J was trimmed by 6 bases and V by 2 bases; bases with no gene match: 11. The CDR3 region has the DNA TGTGCCAGCAGCTTTTGGGCTAGCGGAATTGCCGAGCAGTACTTC. Its protein is CASSFWASGIAEQYF.

This chain joins TRBV4-1 and TRBJ2-5; 7 bases are shared with TRBD1. The germline gives CDR1 MGHRA, CDR2 YSYEKL. CDR3 length equals 14 residues. The V gene end was trimmed by 0 bases and the J gene end by 5 bases; junction bases not matched to a gene: 3. DNA for the CDR3: TGCGCCAGCAGCCAAGACAGGGGGTGGGAGACCCAGTACTTC. Its protein is CASSQDRGWETQYF.

The chain recombines TRBV25-1 with TRBJ1-2; D unresolved. Germline V gives CDR1 MGHDK, CDR2 SYGVNS. CDR3 size: 13 residues. V was pared by 1 base and J by 6 bases, with 9 bases between. The CDR3 nucleotides read TGTGCCAGCAGTGAATCCTGGGTCGATGGCTACACCTTC. This translates into CASSESWVDGYTF.

The V and J genes are TRBV11-2 and TRBJ2-1, with 8 bases fitting TRBD2. The germline V gene encodes CDR1 SGHAT and CDR2 FQNNGV. With 4 bases clipped from V and 6 bases from J, the junction kept 5 bases outside the gene matches. This CDR3 region has 14 residues. The CDR3 DNA sequence: TGTGCCAGCAGCTCAACCGGGACTAGCAATGAGCAGTTCTTC. This codes for CASSSTGTSNEQFF.

The V and J genes are TRBV5-1 and TRBJ2-1, with TRBD2 matching 7 bases. CDR1 SGHRS and CDR2 YFSETQ come from the germline V gene. The CDR3 is made up of 16 amino acids. V shed 4 bases and J 10 bases; nucleotides not matched to a gene: 17. CDR3 loop: CASSPRGTILGEEQFF. The CDR3 DNA reads as TGCGCCAGCAGCCCGAGAGGGACTATATTAGGGGAGGAGCAGTTCTTC. The whole variable domain, remainder taken from reference TRBV5-1 and TRBJ2-1, is KAGVTQTPRYLIKTRGQQVTLSCSPISGHRSVSWYQQTPGQGLQFLFEYFSETQRNKGNFPGRFSGRQFSNSRSEMNVSTLELGDSALYLCASSPRGTILGEEQFFGPGTRLTVL.

The chain couples TRBV6-5 to TRBJ1-2, with D tentatively TRBD1 (6 bases). Germline CDR1 is MNHEY and CDR2 is SVGAGI. This CDR3 has 12 amino acids. V was pared by 5 bases and J by 10 bases, with 14 bases between. The CDR3 protein is CASSEVDSHYTF. In DNA form, the CDR3 reads TGTGCCAGCAGTGAAGTGGACAGTCACTACACCTTC.

This chain links TRBV27 with TRBJ1-2; D is undetermined. The CDR3 is made up of 12 amino acids. The V and J ends lost 3 bases and 6 bases respectively, with 8 bases between them. The germline gives CDR1 MNHEY, CDR2 SMNVEV (reference sequence). CDR3 residues: CASSLTGNGYTF. Here the CDR3 DNA reads TGTGCCAGCAGTTTGACGGGGAATGGCTACACCTTC.

The rearrangement links TRBV2 to TRBJ1-4; 12 bases map to TRBD1. Germline trimming cut 7 bases from V and 10 bases from J; bases unmatched to any gene: 10. The CDR3 contains 15 residues. From germline, CDR1 is SNHLY and CDR2 FYNNEI. Written as DNA, the CDR3 is TGTGCCAGCACCGAAGGAGGGACAGGGGGCCGAAAACTGTTTTTT. This sequence encodes CASTEGGTGGRKLFF.

The V call is TRBV19, the J call TRBJ2-7; D possibly corresponds to TRBD2 (5 bases). V was clipped by 5 bases and J by 6 bases, with 20 bases between them. The CDR3 runs to 15 residues. Germline V gene sequence: CDR1 LNHDA, CDR2 SQIVND (reference sequence). The CDR3 nucleotides read TGTGCCAGTAGTTTGGAACTAGATAAATTTAGCGAGCAGTACTTC. It yields the protein CASSLELDKFSEQYF.

The chain employs TRBV19 and TRBJ2-2, with 10 bases that match TRBD2. Per the germline V gene, CDR1 is LNHDA and CDR2 is SQIVND (reference sequence). The CDR3 has 16 residues. J was trimmed by 4 bases and V by 5 bases; bases with no gene match: 7. The CDR3 loop reads CASSPLAGVATGELFF. CDR3 bases: TGTGCCAGTAGTCCCCTAGCGGGAGTGGCCACCGGGGAGCTGTTTTTT.

V and J are TRBV4-1 and TRBJ1-5, with D unclear. V was shortened by 3 bases and J by 6 bases, with 12 bases between the two germline ends. Germline V gene lookup returns CDR1 MGHRA and CDR2 YSYEKL. This CDR3 region has 14 residues. CDR3 region: CASSQGKGVQPQHF. CDR3 DNA sequence: TGCGCCAGCAGCCAGGGAAAGGGAGTTCAGCCCCAGCATTTT.

The rearrangement joins TRBV20-1 to TRBJ1-2, with D possibly being TRBD1 (5 bases). CDR1 is DFQATT, CDR2 SNEGSKA, per germline (reference sequence). Trimming took 2 bases from V and 8 from J, leaving 9 bases between them. This CDR3 comprises 11 residues. The CDR3 DNA follows: TGCAGTGCTAGATCCGGGACCGGCTACACCTTC. Translated, it gives CSARSGTGYTF.

This rearrangement joins TRBV7-8 to TRBJ2-3; 8 bases fit TRBD2. CDR3 length equals 13 residues. Trimming removed 4 bases from V and 7 bases from J; junction bases left unmatched: 4. The germline V gene encodes CDR1 SGHVS and CDR2 FQNEAQ. The CDR3 loop reads CASSSGLANTQYF. Written as DNA, the CDR3 is TGTGCCAGCAGCTCTGGACTAGCAAATACGCAGTATTTT. The variable domain in full, completed from reference TRBV7-8 and TRBJ2-3, reads GAGVSQSPRYKVAKRGQDVALRCDPISGHVSLFWYQQALGQGPEFLTYFQNEAQLDKSGLPSDRFFAERPEGSVSTLKIQRTQQEDSAVYLCASSSGLANTQYFGPGTRLTVL.

V and J are TRBV18 and TRBJ2-5; no clear D gene. The CDR3 covers 12 residues. The germline V and J ends were trimmed by 3 bases and 3 bases, with 5 bases remaining between them. Germline assignment: CDR1 KGHSH and CDR2 LQKENI. The CDR3 region is CASSPNKETQYF. For the CDR3, the DNA is TGTGCCAGCTCACCGAATAAAGAGACCCAGTACTTC.

J is TRBJ2-7 and V is TRBV25-1, with D possibly called TRBD1 or TRBD2 (5 bases each). The length of the CDR3 is 13 residues. V lost 8 bases, J lost 9 bases, and 20 bases lay in between. The germline V gene has CDR1 MGHDK and CDR2 SYGVNS. This chain's CDR3 is CASSQPGDALQYF. For the CDR3, the DNA is TGTGCCAGCTCTCAACCCGGGGACGCATTGCAGTACTTC.

The V gene is TRBV2, the J gene TRBJ2-7, with TRBD2 matching 13 bases. V shed 8 bases and J 6 bases; nucleotides not matched to a gene: 10. CDR1 is SNHLY and CDR2 is FYNNEI in the germline V gene. The CDR3 has 15 residues. CDR3 sequence (DNA): TGTGCCAGCCTCGGGACTAGCGGGAAGGAGGCCGAGCAGTACTTC. Translating gives CASLGTSGKEAEQYF.

This chain links TRBV7-9 with TRBJ1-2, with D hard to call. The germline CDR1 and CDR2 sequences are SEHNR and FQNEAQ (reference sequence). V was pared by 2 bases and J by 2 bases, with 6 bases between. The CDR3 length is 13 residues. The CDR3 region is CASSLSQNYGYTF. CDR3 sequence (DNA): TGTGCCAGCAGCTTATCACAGAACTATGGCTACACCTTC.

This clone appeared once. V usage is TRBV30 and J usage is TRBJ1-2; D gene unclear. CDR1 GTSNPN and CDR2 SVGIG come from the germline V gene (reference sequence). Between the trimmed V and J ends, which lost 3 bases and 4 bases, there was a span of 15 bases. This CDR3 spans 14 amino acids. CDR3 residues: CAWRAPQIFYGYTF. The CDR3 region has the DNA TGTGCCTGGAGGGCCCCTCAAATATTCTATGGCTACACCTTC.

This clone was observed once. This chain joins TRBV9 and TRBJ2-1, with D possibly being TRBD2 (6 bases). Deletions cut 0 bases from V and 0 bases from J, with 22 bases between. This CDR3 is 20 amino acids long. CDR1 SGDLS and CDR2 YYNGEE come from the germline V gene. Written as DNA, the CDR3 is TGTGCCAGCAGCGTAGAGTGGTCCGGGGGAGACCCGAGCTCCTACAATGAGCAGTTCTTC. Residues: CASSVEWSGGDPSSYNEQFF. The variable domain in full, completed from reference TRBV9 and TRBJ2-1, reads DSGVTQTPKHLITATGQRVTLRCSPRSGDLSVYWYQQSLDQGLQFLIQYYNGEERAKGNILERFSAQQFPDLHSELNLSSLELGDSALYFCASSVEWSGGDPSSYNEQFFGPGTRLTVL.

V is TRBV18 and J is TRBJ1-1, with D tentatively TRBD1 (6 bases). Trimming took off 3 bases at V and 1 base at J, with 15 bases between the two ends. This CDR3 is built from 16 residues. The V gene's germline CDR1 is KGHSH and CDR2 LQKENI. The CDR3 region has the DNA TGTGCCAGCTCACCCCTAAGGGTACAGGGGAACACTGAAGCTTTCTTT. It specifies CASSPLRVQGNTEAFF.

The chain combines TRBV2 with TRBJ2-1, with 9 bases matching TRBD2. This CDR3 has 15 residues. CDR1 and CDR2 (germline): SNHLY, FYNNEI. V was clipped by 3 bases and J by 5 bases; unmatched bases: 5. The CDR3 bases are TGTGCCAGCAGTGAGAGGCGGGAGGGCGACAATGAGCAGTTCTTC. This translates into CASSERREGDNEQFF.

The chain has TRBV7-9 and TRBJ2-7, with D unresolved. The V gene's germline CDR1 is SEHNR and CDR2 FQNEAQ (reference sequence). CDR3 length equals 14 residues. The ends were cut back, 4 bases at V and 0 bases at J, with 10 bases in the middle. The CDR3 sequence is CASSSTTYSYEQYF. The CDR3 nucleotides are TGTGCCAGCAGCTCGACCACGTACTCCTACGAGCAGTACTTC.

J is TRBJ1-3 and V is TRBV12-5; TRBD1 aligns across 8 bases. J gave up 2 bases and V 6 bases, and 3 bases lay outside the gene matches. CDR1 is LGHNT, CDR2 FRNRAP, per germline. This CDR3 region has 14 residues. The CDR3 DNA reads as TGTGCTAGTGGAACGGGACAGGCTGGAAACACCATATATTTT. Translation: CASGTGQAGNTIYF.

This sequence joins TRBV28 and TRBJ2-7; 11 bases match TRBD2. CDR1 is MDHEN, CDR2 SYDVKM, per germline. This CDR3 spans 15 amino acids. V shed 6 bases and J 3 bases; nucleotides not matched to a gene: 7. The CDR3 loop is CASSLTSGIVYEQYF. The DNA for the CDR3 is TGTGCCAGCAGCCTGACTAGCGGGATCGTCTACGAGCAGTACTTC.

This chain joins TRBV11-3 and TRBJ1-1; no clear D gene. CDR1 SGHNT and CDR2 YENEEA come from the germline V gene. This CDR3 contains 12 residues. Trimming removed 2 bases at V and 7 bases at J, with 8 bases between. CDR3 sequence reads: CASSLSTLEAFF. The CDR3 bases are TGTGCCAGCAGCTTATCCACCCTTGAAGCTTTCTTT.

V gene TRBV21-1 combines with J gene TRBJ2-7; TRBD1 is taken as the D call from the table, unchecked against the DNA. TRBV21-1 is listed as a pseudogene. This CDR3 comprises 12 residues. CDR3 DNA sequence: TGTGCCAGACACGACAGCTCCTACGAGCAGTACTTC. It is translated as CARHDSSYEQYF.